This passage covers 19 T cell receptor beta chains from one sample sequenced in a study of cytomegalovirus exposure and HLA in healthy donors. This PCR relied on a set of 60 Vbeta primers and 13 Jbeta primers. The data were produced by immunoSEQ multiplex PCR, yet TCRdb's version contains in-frame clones alone and is incomplete. Of approximately 220,000 clones listed, 70% to 80% are singletons. The sample consisted of PBMCs. The receptors stem from a girl aged 2-10 years in good health and CMV-seronegative.

This clone was counted a single time. The chain has TRBV29-1 and TRBJ2-3, with a possible D match to TRBD2 (5 bases). There are 16 residues in the CDR3. Germline V gene data show CDR1 as SQVTM and CDR2 as ANQGSEA. V was shortened by 7 bases and J by 4 bases, with 24 bases between the two germline ends. DNA of the CDR3: TGCAGCGCCAGACGACCTGAGGACTCACATTCAGATACGCAGTATTTT. This encodes CSARRPEDSHSDTQYF.

The chain combines TRBV5-1 with TRBJ2-5; 12 bases are shared with TRBD2. The J segment lost 1 base and the V segment lost 0 bases, leaving 4 bases of the junction unmatched. Germline CDR1 reads SGHRS; CDR2 reads YFSETQ. The CDR3 runs 17 residues. Here the CDR3 DNA reads TGCGCCAGCAGCTTGGGACTAGCGGGGGTGGGCCAAGAGACCCAGTACTTC. Translation: CASSLGLAGVGQETQYF. Full variable domain (missing parts from reference TRBV5-1 and TRBJ2-5): KAGVTQTPRYLIKTRGQQVTLSCSPISGHRSVSWYQQTPGQGLQFLFEYFSETQRNKGNFPGRFSGRQFSNSRSEMNVSTLELGDSALYLCASSLGLAGVGQETQYFGPGTRLLVL.

The chain is built from TRBV4-2 and TRBJ1-1; D gene uncertain. Per germline, CDR1 LGHNA and CDR2 YNFKEQ. The V end was cut by 1 base, the J end by 1 base, with 10 bases between. This CDR3 is 15 amino acids long. The CDR3 DNA reads as TGTGCCAGCAGCCAAGTTAACATTCCGAACACTGAAGCTTTCTTT. Amino acids: CASSQVNIPNTEAFF.

The chain uses TRBV27 and TRBJ2-1; maybe TRBD1 (5 bases). The CDR3 totals 13 residues. V lost 1 base and J 7 bases, leaving 8 bases between the germline ends. Per germline, CDR1 MNHEY and CDR2 SMNVEV (reference sequence). CDR3 sequence (DNA): TGTGCCAGCAGTTTATGGCAGGGTAATGAGCAGTTCTTC. This gives the protein CASSLWQGNEQFF.

The chain combines TRBV5-6 with TRBJ2-5; no clear D gene. The better agreement between TRBJ2-7 and the DNA end casts doubt on the J call. The CDR3 has 11 residues. CDR1 is SGHDT, CDR2 YYEEEE, per germline. In nucleotides, the CDR3 is TGTGCCAGCAGCTTAACCTACGAGCAGTACTTC. It translates to CASSLTYEQYF.

The chain links TRBV4-1 to TRBJ2-7, with TRBD2 matching 15 bases. There are 16 residues in the CDR3. Germline V gene data show CDR1 as MGHRA and CDR2 as YSYEKL. J was trimmed by 4 bases and V by 1 base; bases with no gene match: 2. Written as DNA, the CDR3 is TGCGCCAGCAGCCAAGCCGGGACTAGCGGGAGGTACGAGCAGTACTTC. As protein: CASSQAGTSGRYEQYF.

Note on this clone: The limits of the CDR3 on the DNA are not certain, so only TCRdb's listed CDR3 is given. This rearrangement joins TRBV5-6 to TRBJ1-1. The CDR3 length is 12 residues, termini included. Looked up from germline, CDR1 is SGHDT and CDR2 is YYEEEE. The CDR3 sequence: CASSVGTGTGFF.

This chain connects TRBV6-5 to TRBJ2-7; 8 positions match TRBD1. Germline CDR1 MNHEY, CDR2 SVGAGI. J was trimmed by 3 bases and V by 4 bases; bases with no gene match: 5. This CDR3 is built from 14 residues. CDR3 sequence: CASSLTGQVYEQYF. The CDR3 DNA reads as TGTGCCAGCAGTTTAACGGGACAGGTCTACGAGCAGTACTTC.

The rearrangement uses TRBV19 and TRBJ1-2; D gene ambiguous. The CDR3 is 12 amino acids. V shed 8 bases and J shed 4 bases, with 11 bases lying between them. Germline V lookup: CDR1 LNHDA, CDR2 SQIVND (reference sequence). CDR3 DNA: TGTGCCAGTGGCTCGGGAGGCTATGGCTACACCTTC. It codes for CASGSGGYGYTF.

The genes are TRBV7-9 and TRBJ2-2, with a weak D call TRBD1 (6 bases). Germline CDR1 reads SEHNR; CDR2 reads FQNEAQ (reference sequence). The CDR3 consists of 14 residues. V was cut by 8 bases and J by 0 bases, with 10 bases left in between. This chain's CDR3 is CASGKGANTGELFF. DNA for the CDR3: TGTGCCAGCGGTAAGGGGGCGAACACCGGGGAGCTGTTTTTT.

This clone showed up just a few times. The rearrangement uses TRBV19 and TRBJ2-5; 7 positions agree with TRBD1. Looked up from germline, CDR1 is LNHDA and CDR2 is SQIVND (reference sequence). The CDR3 length is 14 residues. The V and J ends lost 6 bases and 2 bases, in that order; junction bases with no gene match: 6. CDR3 bases: TGTGCCAGTAGCCCCCGGGACAGTCAAGAGACCCAGTACTTC. It specifies CASSPRDSQETQYF.

The chain links TRBV7-9 to TRBJ2-5; 10 nucleotides line up with TRBD2. CDR1 and CDR2 (germline): SEHNR, FQNEAQ (reference sequence). V lost 5 bases to trimming and J lost 3 bases; unmatched junction nucleotides: 6. The length of the CDR3 is 15 residues. The CDR3 DNA reads TGTGCCAGCAGCCCCAGGACTAGCGGAGAAGAGACCCAGTACTTC. Protein sequence: CASSPRTSGEETQYF.

This clone showed up just a few times. The chain links TRBV19 to TRBJ2-1; a weak D match, TRBD2 (6 bases). Germline lookup yields CDR1 LNHDA and CDR2 SQIVND (reference sequence). This CDR3 comprises 16 residues. Trimming cost V 7 bases and J 8 bases, with 24 bases left between them. CDR3 protein: CASTKASVTKRDEQFF. In DNA, the CDR3 is TGTGCCAGTACCAAAGCGAGCGTCACTAAGCGGGATGAGCAGTTCTTC.

V gene TRBV19 combines with J gene TRBJ1-5, with D unclear. The germline V gene encodes CDR1 LNHDA and CDR2 SQIVND (reference sequence). This CDR3 has 17 residues. V lost 10 bases and J 0 bases, leaving 22 bases between the germline ends. This CDR3 is CATTSSSRGYSNQPQHF. As DNA, the CDR3 is TGTGCCACCACATCATCATCCCGGGGTTATAGCAATCAGCCCCAGCATTTT.

The gene calls are TRBV4-2 and TRBJ2-7; 9 bases align to TRBD1. The CDR3 totals 16 residues. The junction had 9 bases not matched to a gene; V was cut back by 0 bases and J by 6 bases. Germline V CDR1 and CDR2: LGHNA, YNFKEQ. Written as DNA, the CDR3 is TGTGCCAGCAGCCAAGAGACCCCGGGACAGGGAGGCGAGCAGTACTTC. Its translation is CASSQETPGQGGEQYF.

The rearrangement uses TRBV7-9 and TRBJ2-5; 12 bases map to TRBD2. From germline, CDR1 is SEHNR and CDR2 FQNEAQ (reference sequence). Unmatched junction bases numbered 11, after V lost 5 bases and J lost 1 base. CDR3 length: 18 residues. CDR3 sequence (DNA): TGTGCCAGCAGCCCTTATTTGACTAGCGGGGGATCCCAAGAGACCCAGTACTTC. This codes for CASSPYLTSGGSQETQYF.

V is TRBV25-1 and J is TRBJ2-3; a weak D match, TRBD1 (5 bases). V lost 3 bases and J 3 bases, leaving 10 bases between the germline ends. Per the germline V gene, CDR1 is MGHDK and CDR2 is SYGVNS. The CDR3 is 14 residues long. CDR3 sequence: CASSDRVLTDTQYF. The CDR3 coding sequence is TGTGCCAGCAGTGACAGGGTTTTGACAGATACGCAGTATTTT.

CDR3 sequence reads: CASSLRSHTEAFF. DNA for the CDR3: TGCGCCAGCAGCCTACGGTCGCATACTGAAGCTTTCTTT. The chain has TRBV5-1 and TRBJ1-1, with no clear D. The CDR3 extends over 13 amino acids. V was shortened by 4 bases and J by 5 bases, with 12 bases between the two germline ends. Germline lookup yields CDR1 SGHRS and CDR2 YFSETQ.

The V and J genes are TRBV30 and TRBJ2-5, with a possible D match to TRBD1 (7 bases). The end of the DNA is better explained by TRBJ2-7, so the J call may be wrong. The CDR3 extends over 14 amino acids. Germline CDR1 and CDR2: GTSNPN and SVGIG (reference sequence). The CDR3 bases are TGTGCCTGGAGTCCACCCGACAGGGAGGACGAGCAGTACTTC. It specifies CAWSPPDREDEQYF.